The T cell receptor beta chain described here comes from a study of CD8 T cells in Susac syndrome. The multiple sclerosis controls, all treatment-naive patients, had relapsing-remitting disease that was stable or active. RNA totalling roughly 0.45 to 1 ug underwent reverse transcription with random hexamers. Each CDR3 protein is one row after TCRdb ran MiXCR on the immunoSEQ multiplex PCR reads. The table records about 200,000 distinct CDR3 sequences, roughly 95% of them present only once. This clonotype originated in a human donor with multiple sclerosis. The sample consisted of CD4+ T cells from PBMCs.

In nucleotides, the CDR3 is TGCGCCAGCAGCTTTGGTGGGCCGGGCACCGGGGAGCTGTTTTTT. Translated, it gives CASSFGGPGTGELFF. The chain has TRBV5-1 and TRBJ2-2; D remains unclear. V gave up 2 bases and J gave up 4 bases, with 12 bases separating them. Looked up from germline, CDR1 is SGHRS and CDR2 is YFSETQ. The CDR3 runs to 15 residues.